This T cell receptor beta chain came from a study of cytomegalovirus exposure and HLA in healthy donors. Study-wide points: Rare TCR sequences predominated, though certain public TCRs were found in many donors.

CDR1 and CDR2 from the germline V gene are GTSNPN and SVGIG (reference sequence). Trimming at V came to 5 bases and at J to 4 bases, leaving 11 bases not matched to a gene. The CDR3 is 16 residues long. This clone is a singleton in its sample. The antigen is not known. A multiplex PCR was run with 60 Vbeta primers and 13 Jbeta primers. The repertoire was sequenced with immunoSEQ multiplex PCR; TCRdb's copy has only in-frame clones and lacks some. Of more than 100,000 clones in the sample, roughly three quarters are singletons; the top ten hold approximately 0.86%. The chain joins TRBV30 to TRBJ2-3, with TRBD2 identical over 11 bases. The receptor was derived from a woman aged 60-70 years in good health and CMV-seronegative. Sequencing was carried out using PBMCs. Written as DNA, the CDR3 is TGTGCCTGGCGGGAGAGACTAGCGGGACCGGCAGATACGCAGTATTTT. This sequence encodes CAWRERLAGPADTQYF. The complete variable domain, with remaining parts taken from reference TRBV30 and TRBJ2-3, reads SQTIHQWPATLVQPVGSPLSLECTVEGTSNPNLYWYRQAAGRGLQLLFYSVGIGQISSEVPQNLSASRPQDRQFILSSKKLLLSDSGFYLCAWRERLAGPADTQYFGPGTRLTVL.